A single sample is the source of the 22 T cell receptor beta chains below, sequenced in a study of cytomegalovirus exposure and HLA in healthy donors (TCRdb year 2017). The library was produced with the immunoSEQ multiplex PCR assay. For the multiplex PCR, a mixture combining 60 forward primers for TCR Vbeta segments and 13 reverse primers for TCR Jbeta segments was used. Sourced from immuneACCESS, this table was stored by TCRdb with only in-frame sequences that have V and J called. A share of the clones is absent; for the studies checked, an unresolved V gene accounts for under half, and the remainder has no known explanation. Recorded for this sample are 85,000 to 95,000 clones; less than 65% of them occurred a single time. The ten largest clones capture about 6.7% of the sample. Source material: PBMCs. The receptors derive from a woman aged 25 to 45 in good health and CMV-seronegative.

V gene TRBV6-1 combines with J gene TRBJ2-5; possible D gene TRBD2, 6 bases. Trimming pared 1 base from V and 2 bases from J, leaving 8 bases between. This CDR3 has 14 residues. Per the germline V gene, CDR1 is MNHNS and CDR2 is SASEGT. The CDR3 spells CASSEGTIQETQYF. CDR3 sequence (DNA): TGTGCCAGCAGTGAAGGGACTATTCAAGAGACCCAGTACTTC.

The chain couples TRBV6-5 to TRBJ2-7, with TRBD2 matching 7 bases. The CDR3 spans 13 residues. The V gene end was trimmed by 6 bases and the J gene end by 7 bases; junction bases not matched to a gene: 9. Germline V CDR1 and CDR2: MNHEY, SVGAGI. CDR3 in DNA: TGTGCCAGCAGATCAAGCGGGGCGAGAGAGCAGTACTTC. Amino acid sequence: CASRSSGAREQYF.

V usage is TRBV5-8 and J usage is TRBJ1-2; no definite D call. Per the germline V gene, CDR1 is SGHTS and CDR2 is YDEGEE. CDR3 length equals 13 residues. Trimming removed 1 base from V and 0 bases from J, with 4 bases in between. The CDR3 loop reads CASSLSPNYGYTF. CDR3 DNA sequence: TGTGCCAGCAGCTTGAGCCCTAACTATGGCTACACCTTC.

The chain employs TRBV19 and TRBJ1-2; TRBD1 matches at 7 bases. Germline V gives CDR1 LNHDA, CDR2 SQIVND (reference sequence). The CDR3 covers 14 residues. Trimming took 7 bases from V and 3 from J; bases not matched to a gene: 8. The CDR3, as DNA: TGTGCCAGTACTCCCGGACAGGCCCACTATGGCTACACCTTC. This codes for CASTPGQAHYGYTF.

This clone has only a few counts. For the CDR3, the DNA is TGTGCCAGCAGGAGACAGGGGGCTATGAACACTGAAGCTTTCTTT. This encodes CASRRQGAMNTEAFF. V usage is TRBV5-4 and J usage is TRBJ1-1, with TRBD1 matching over 10 bases. CDR1 and CDR2 (germline): SGHNT, YYREEE (reference sequence). The CDR3 runs 15 residues. Unmatched junction bases numbered 4, after V lost 5 bases and J lost 0 bases.

This rearrangement joins TRBV6-5 to TRBJ1-2, with D maybe TRBD1 (5 bases). The V gene lost 8 bases and the J gene lost 4 bases, with 11 bases spanning the gap. The CDR3 loop spans 12 amino acids. Germline V gene lookup returns CDR1 MNHEY and CDR2 SVGAGI. Written as DNA, the CDR3 is TGTGCCAGCTGGGGCAGCCCCTATGGCTACACCTTC. This codes for CASWGSPYGYTF.

In its sample, this clone was seen a few times. The chain employs TRBV28 and TRBJ2-6; TRBD1 matches at 8 bases. Germline-derived CDR1 and CDR2 are MDHEN and SYDVKM. The CDR3 is 15 amino acids. V dropped 5 bases and J dropped 3; count of bases not matched to a gene: 3. DNA for the CDR3: TGTGCCAGCAGTCGCAGGGGGCTTGGGGCCAACGTCCTGACTTTC. Protein: CASSRRGLGANVLTF.

In its sample, this clone was seen a few times. This specimen includes other DNA sequences encoding the same CDR3. The chain employs TRBV28 and TRBJ2-7; the match to TRBD2 covers 9 bases. CDR1 and CDR2 (germline): MDHEN, SYDVKM. V shed 5 bases and J 0 bases; nucleotides not matched to a gene: 5. The CDR3 is 15 residues long. CDR3 sequence: CASSLAGPSSYEQYF. CDR3 nucleotide sequence: TGTGCCAGCAGTCTAGCGGGACCGAGCTCCTACGAGCAGTACTTC.

The chain employs TRBV2 and TRBJ1-2, with D perhaps matching TRBD1 (6 bases). V shed 7 bases and J shed 1 base, with 10 bases lying between them. CDR1 is SNHLY and CDR2 is FYNNEI in the germline V gene. This CDR3 spans 13 amino acids. The DNA for the CDR3 is TGTGCCAGCACGGACAGTTTTAACTATGGCTACACCTTC. Its translation: CASTDSFNYGYTF.

This clone was picked up one time. This chain joins TRBV9 and TRBJ2-3; 10 bases are shared with TRBD2. Per germline, CDR1 SGDLS and CDR2 YYNGEE. The CDR3 is 16 amino acids. V was pared by 5 bases and J by 2 bases, with 8 bases of the junction left unmatched. The CDR3 is CASRARLAGFTDTQYF. The CDR3 nucleotides read TGTGCCAGCAGAGCGCGACTAGCGGGCTTCACAGATACGCAGTATTTT.

The gene calls are TRBV5-3 and TRBJ2-5, with a tentative D call TRBD2 (7 bases). TRBV5-3 is identified as an open reading frame with a role that is uncertain. CDR3 length: 14 residues. The germline V and J ends were trimmed by 2 bases and 5 bases, with 13 bases remaining between them. CDR3: CARSFSGGEETQYF. CDR3 coding DNA: TGTGCCAGAAGCTTTTCGGGGGGCGAGGAGACCCAGTACTTC.

The chain joins TRBV12-5 to TRBJ1-2, with TRBD1 matching 7 bases. The CDR3 loop spans 15 amino acids. Germline CDR1 reads LGHNT; CDR2 reads FRNRAP. V lost 1 base and J lost 6; bases outside the gene matches: 8. CDR3 residues: CASGLEGAPSNGYTF. The DNA for the CDR3 is TGTGCTAGTGGTTTGGAGGGGGCTCCATCTAATGGCTACACCTTC.

The sample holds a few counts of this clone. The chain couples TRBV6-6 to TRBJ2-1; 7 bases match TRBD2. V shed 8 bases and J 7 bases; nucleotides not matched to a gene: 5. The CDR3 is made up of 12 amino acids. Germline V gene lookup returns CDR1 MNHNY and CDR2 SVGAGI (reference sequence). This CDR3 is CASAPAGNEQFF. CDR3 nucleotides: TGTGCCAGCGCCCCAGCGGGAAATGAGCAGTTCTTC.

The rearrangement joins TRBV7-8 to TRBJ1-2; a weak D match, TRBD1 (6 bases). The CDR3 spans 16 residues. Germline CDR1 is SGHVS and CDR2 is FQNEAQ. V lost 5 bases to trimming and J lost 0 bases, with 16 bases between them. The CDR3 region has the DNA TGTGCCAGCAGCCCGACAGGCGCCCCCGCTAACTATGGCTACACCTTC. Translation gives CASSPTGAPANYGYTF.

The V gene is TRBV5-1, the J gene TRBJ2-7; tentative D call: TRBD2 (6 bases). V was shortened by 2 bases and J by 4 bases, with 13 bases between the two germline ends. The CDR3 length is 14 residues. In germline, CDR1 is SGHRS, CDR2 YFSETQ. As DNA, the CDR3 is TGCGCCAGCAGCTTATTGTCGGGGGAGTACGAGCAGTACTTC. Translated: CASSLLSGEYEQYF.

The chain uses TRBV6-5 and TRBJ1-1, with 8 bases lining up with TRBD1. J was trimmed by 2 bases and V by 7 bases; bases with no gene match: 3. Germline CDR1 reads MNHEY; CDR2 reads SVGAGI. This CDR3 region has 13 residues. The CDR3 loop is CASTGQGNTEAFF. CDR3 in DNA: TGTGCCAGCACCGGACAGGGAAACACTGAAGCTTTCTTT.

A few counts support this clone. V usage is TRBV18 and J usage is TRBJ2-1, with 8 bases that match TRBD2. The CDR3 is made up of 17 amino acids. The J segment lost 1 base and the V segment lost 2 bases, leaving 7 bases of the junction unmatched. Germline loops: CDR1 KGHSH, CDR2 LQKENI. This CDR3 reads CASSPLLSGGSYNEQFF. In DNA form, the CDR3 reads TGTGCCAGCTCACCATTATTAAGCGGGGGTTCCTACAATGAGCAGTTCTTC.

This clone occurred a few times. This rearrangement joins TRBV6-5 to TRBJ2-1; TRBD2 might be the D (6 bases). CDR3 length: 14 amino acids. Trimming removed 5 bases from V and 3 bases from J, with 11 bases in between. CDR1 is MNHEY and CDR2 is SVGAGI in the germline V gene. This chain's CDR3 is CASSTEGYYNEQFF. The CDR3 DNA follows: TGTGCCAGCAGTACGGAGGGGTACTACAATGAGCAGTTCTTC.

The V and J genes are TRBV7-2 and TRBJ1-1, with TRBD1 identical over 10 bases. Unmatched junction bases numbered 8, after V lost 4 bases and J lost 6 bases. Germline CDR1 SGHTA, CDR2 FQGNSA. The CDR3 length is 15 residues. CDR3 in DNA: TGTGCCAGCAGCTCTCGGGGACAGGGGACAGCTGAAGCTTTCTTT. Its protein product is CASSSRGQGTAEAFF.

The rearrangement uses TRBV2 and TRBJ1-4; perhaps TRBD1 as D (5 bases). Between the trimmed V and J ends, which lost 2 bases and 7 bases, there was a span of 14 bases. The CDR3 covers 15 residues. Germline-derived CDR1 and CDR2 are SNHLY and FYNNEI. CDR3: CASSEPDKDGEKLFF. CDR3 coding DNA: TGTGCCAGCAGTGAACCGGACAAGGACGGTGAAAAACTGTTTTTT.

This sequence joins TRBV7-9 and TRBJ2-7; D is possibly TRBD1 (5 bases). The CDR3 extends over 12 amino acids. V gave up 5 bases and J gave up 2 bases, with 7 bases separating them. CDR1 is SEHNR, CDR2 FQNEAQ, per germline (reference sequence). CDR3 DNA sequence: TGTGCCAGCAGCCCAGGGCCCTACGAGCAGTACTTC. Translation gives CASSPGPYEQYF.

This clone was counted only a few times. The V call is TRBV7-8, the J call TRBJ1-1; 7 bases match TRBD1. The CDR3 runs to 11 residues. The V gene end was trimmed by 5 bases and the J gene end by 7 bases; junction bases not matched to a gene: 1. The germline gives CDR1 SGHVS, CDR2 FQNEAQ. The CDR3 loop is CASSRQGEAFF. DNA of the CDR3: TGTGCCAGCAGCAGACAGGGTGAAGCTTTCTTT.